This is a list of T cell receptor beta chains from one sample in a study of T cells after yellow fever vaccination. Each CDR3 protein gets one entry after TCRdb re-called the 5' RACE reads with MiXCR. The sample records tens of thousands of distinct CDR3 sequences, roughly 7% being singletons. Material: CD8+ T cells sorted from PBMCs, obtained approximately 15 days after the first yellow fever vaccination. Receptors were obtained from a man aged 18 to 30 who received the YFV17D yellow fever vaccine. Both conserved end residues are part of each CDR3. D genes are given only for firm matches. The size field is filled for only some rows; it gives once, few, many or a size class.

v_gene: TRBV5-1
d_gene: .
j_gene: TRBJ2-1
abundance: few
CDR3nt: TGCGCCAGCAGCCTTCTGGGGCTCCAGGATAATGAGCAGTTCTTC
CDR3aa: CASSLLGLQDNEQFF

v_gene: TRBV7-2
d_gene: .
j_gene: TRBJ1-1
abundance: many
CDR3nt: TGTGCCAGCAGCTTCGGCCTTTCGAGTACTGAAGCTTTCTTT
CDR3aa: CASSFGLSSTEAFF

v_gene: TRBV9
d_gene: .
j_gene: TRBJ2-1
abundance: medium-sized
CDR3nt: TGTGCCAGCAGCCCTGGCGGACGGATTTACAATGAGCAGTTCTTC
CDR3aa: CASSPGGRIYNEQFF

v_gene: TRBV4-3
d_gene: .
j_gene: TRBJ1-1
abundance: many
CDR3nt: TGCGCCAGCAGCCAAGACTGGGCCTCTAGCACTGAAGCTTTCTTT
CDR3aa: CASSQDWASSTEAFF

v_gene: TRBV7-6
d_gene: .
j_gene: TRBJ2-3
abundance: once
CDR3nt: TGTGCCAGCAGCTACATAGCGGAGAGCACAGATACGCAGTATTTT
CDR3aa: CASSYIAESTDTQYF

v_gene: TRBV7-2
d_gene: .
j_gene: TRBJ2-5
abundance: many
CDR3nt: TGTGCCAGCAGCTTAACGTATGGGACCCAGTACTTC
CDR3aa: CASSLTYGTQYF

v_gene: TRBV7-9
d_gene: .
j_gene: TRBJ2-5
abundance: few
CDR3nt: TGTGCCAGCAACCACCCAGAGCCGCTAGTGGAGACCCAGTACTTC
CDR3aa: CASNHPEPLVETQYF

v_gene: TRBV5-5
d_gene: TRBD1
j_gene: TRBJ1-1
abundance: many
CDR3nt: TGTGCCAGCAGCTTGCTTCGACAGGGGGCGATTGAAGCTTTCTTT
CDR3aa: CASSLLRQGAIEAFF

v_gene: TRBV2
d_gene: TRBD1
j_gene: TRBJ1-5
abundance: .
CDR3nt: TGTGCCAGCAGTACACAGCTCGACAGGGCTATAGGCAATCAGCCCCAGCATTTT
CDR3aa: CASSTQLDRAIGNQPQHF

v_gene: TRBV5-6
d_gene: .
j_gene: TRBJ1-2
abundance: many
CDR3nt: TGTGCCAGCAGCTTGGCTAAAGGCTATGGCTACACCTTC
CDR3aa: CASSLAKGYGYTF

v_gene: TRBV12-3/TRBV12-4
d_gene: .
j_gene: TRBJ2-1
abundance: many
CDR3nt: TGTGCCAGCAGTTTTAGGGCTGACAATGAGCAGTTCTTC
CDR3aa: CASSFRADNEQFF

v_gene: TRBV2
d_gene: .
j_gene: TRBJ1-1
abundance: many
CDR3nt: TGTGCCAGCAGCTACGGGGGACCTGAAGCTTTCTTT
CDR3aa: CASSYGGPEAFF

v_gene: TRBV20-1
d_gene: .
j_gene: TRBJ1-2
abundance: many
CDR3nt: TGCAGCGATCCCTATGGCTACACCTTC
CDR3aa: CSDPYGYTF

v_gene: TRBV2
d_gene: TRBD2
j_gene: TRBJ2-1
abundance: many
CDR3nt: TGTGCCAGCATTCCGGGGACTAGCGGGAGCTCCTACAATGAGCAGTTCTTC
CDR3aa: CASIPGTSGSSYNEQFF

v_gene: TRBV29-1
d_gene: .
j_gene: TRBJ2-7
abundance: many
CDR3nt: TGCAGCGTTGGCGCGCCCTCCGAGCAGTACTTC
CDR3aa: CSVGAPSEQYF

v_gene: TRBV13
d_gene: TRBD2
j_gene: TRBJ2-3
abundance: many
CDR3nt: TGTGCCAGCAGCTCCAGGACTAGCGGGGGGAGCACAGATACGCAGTATTTT
CDR3aa: CASSSRTSGGSTDTQYF